These 28 T cell receptor beta chains came from one sample sequenced in a study of CD8 T cells in Susac syndrome. RNA, at about 0.45 to 1 ug, was reverse transcribed with random hexamers. Using its own MiXCR run on the immunoSEQ multiplex PCR reads, TCRdb lists one record per CDR3 protein. Of tens of thousands of distinct CDR3 sequences listed, around 96% were seen once; the top ten hold approximately 0.62%. Material: CD8+ T cells from PBMCs. All receptors derive from a human donor with Susac syndrome.

The DNA of the CDR3 is TGTGCCAGCAGCCTTCAGGGGGCTGGCTACACCTTC. Translating gives CASSLQGAGYTF. The chain joins TRBV3-1 to TRBJ1-2; 8 positions agree with TRBD1. V lost 4 bases to trimming and J lost 7 bases; unmatched junction nucleotides: 2. CDR1 LGHDT and CDR2 YNNKEL come from the germline V gene (reference sequence). This CDR3 comprises 12 residues. Supplemented by reference TRBV3-1 and TRBJ1-2, the full variable domain reads DTAVSQTPKYLVTQMGNDKSIKCEQNLGHDTMYWYKQDSKKFLKIMFSYNNKELIINETVPNRFSPKSPDKAHLNLHINSLELGDSAVYFCASSLQGAGYTFGSGTRLTVV.

The chain has TRBV28 and TRBJ1-2; TRBD1 agrees at 8 bases. The J segment lost 5 bases and the V segment lost 6 bases, leaving 14 bases of the junction unmatched. Germline V gives CDR1 MDHEN, CDR2 SYDVKM. The CDR3 has 16 amino acids. In DNA form, the CDR3 reads TGTGCCAGCAGGGGCGGGACAGGCCTCCCCTCTTATGGCTACACCTTC. This codes for CASRGGTGLPSYGYTF.

This clonotype came up once. The J gene is TRBJ2-6, the V gene TRBV28; no reliable D call. The CDR3 consists of 11 residues. CDR1 and CDR2 from the germline V gene are MDHEN and SYDVKM. Trimming cost V 5 bases and J 4 bases, with 0 bases left between them. The CDR3 is CASSGANVLTF. Written as DNA, the CDR3 is TGTGCCAGCAGTGGGGCCAACGTCCTGACTTTC.

The rearrangement joins TRBV29-1 to TRBJ1-2; 8 bases fit TRBD1. CDR1 SQVTM and CDR2 ANQGSEA come from the germline V gene. Trimming at V came to 5 bases and at J to 2 bases, leaving 10 bases not matched to a gene. The CDR3 runs 15 residues. The CDR3 DNA reads TGCAGCGTTTTAGGTGGTCAGGGGGCGAACTATGGCTACACCTTC. It codes for CSVLGGQGANYGYTF.

The rearrangement uses TRBV30 and TRBJ1-1; D not resolved. V was trimmed by 2 bases and J by 1 base, leaving 5 bases between them. The CDR3 has 12 amino acids. Germline values: CDR1 GTSNPN, CDR2 SVGIG (reference sequence). CDR3 nucleotides: TGTGCCTGGAGTCGCCAGAACACTGAAGCTTTCTTT. This gives the protein CAWSRQNTEAFF.

The DNA of the CDR3 is TGTGCCAGCAAGACAAGGGACAGTCCGACCTACGAGCAGTACTTC. Translating gives CASKTRDSPTYEQYF. The J gene is TRBJ2-7, the V gene TRBV3-1; 7 bases line up with TRBD1. Trimming cost V 7 bases and J 2 bases; bases outside gene matches: 11. Germline CDR1 reads LGHDT; CDR2 reads YNNKEL (reference sequence). The CDR3 consists of 15 residues.

The V call is TRBV4-2, the J call TRBJ2-5, with no clear D. V dropped 0 bases and J dropped 6 bases, with 5 bases sitting between them. CDR1 LGHNA and CDR2 YNFKEQ come from the germline V gene. CDR3 size: 12 residues. CDR3 residues: CASSQDGQTQYF. In DNA, the CDR3 is TGTGCCAGCAGCCAAGATGGGCAGACCCAGTACTTC.

The chain combines TRBV5-1 with TRBJ2-2; no reliable D call. From germline, CDR1 is SGHRS and CDR2 YFSETQ. CDR3 size: 16 residues. Trimming removed 4 bases at V and 0 bases at J, with 13 bases between. The CDR3 spells CASSDWVVANTGELFF. The CDR3 bases are TGCGCCAGCAGCGATTGGGTGGTCGCGAACACCGGGGAGCTGTTTTTT.

CDR3 coding DNA: TGTGCCAGCTCACCCCGGACAGACTCCTACGAGCAGTACTTC. It is translated as CASSPRTDSYEQYF. This chain connects TRBV18 to TRBJ2-7, with D tentatively TRBD1 (6 bases). Germline CDR1 reads KGHSH; CDR2 reads LQKENI. This CDR3 spans 14 amino acids. V was clipped by 3 bases and J by 0 bases, with 9 bases between them.

V and J are TRBV20-1 and TRBJ1-1, with a possible D match to TRBD1 (5 bases). Germline CDR1 is DFQATT and CDR2 is SNEGSKA (reference sequence). V was pared by 3 bases and J by 1 base, with 15 bases between. CDR3 size: 15 residues. The CDR3 reads CSARGLRDSNTEAFF. The CDR3 coding sequence is TGCAGTGCTAGGGGGCTAAGGGACTCGAACACTGAAGCTTTCTTT.

The chain is built from TRBV20-1 and TRBJ1-3; D is unclear. With 0 bases removed from V and 0 bases from J, the gap between germline ends came to 12 bases. The CDR3 covers 16 residues. Germline assignment: CDR1 DFQATT and CDR2 SNEGSKA (reference sequence). CDR3 amino acids: CSAREGVSYSGNTIYF. DNA for the CDR3: TGCAGTGCTAGAGAGGGAGTCTCTTACTCTGGAAACACCATATATTTT.

This sequence joins TRBV9 and TRBJ1-4, with 9 nucleotides matching TRBD1. Germline V gives CDR1 SGDLS, CDR2 YYNGEE. V lost 0 bases, J lost 5 bases, and 5 bases stayed unmatched. The CDR3 runs to 16 residues. This CDR3 reads CASSVVAGQGNEKLFF. The DNA for the CDR3 is TGTGCCAGCAGCGTAGTAGCGGGACAGGGAAATGAAAAACTGTTTTTT.

The rearrangement uses TRBV10-1 and TRBJ2-5; 12 nucleotides agree with TRBD2. The V and J ends lost 5 bases and 1 base, in that order; junction bases with no gene match: 5. CDR1 is WNHNN and CDR2 is SYGVQD in the germline V gene (reference sequence). The CDR3 totals 16 residues. The CDR3 DNA reads as TGCGCCAGCAGTCCGCTAGCGGGGGGGCCCCAAGAGACCCAGTACTTC. Encoded protein: CASSPLAGGPQETQYF.

The table lists this clonotype with a few counts. The gene calls are TRBV27 and TRBJ1-5; D remains ambiguous. Trimming removed 6 bases from V and 1 base from J, with 10 bases in between. CDR3 length: 14 amino acids. Germline CDR1 and CDR2: MNHEY and SMNVEV (reference sequence). CDR3 loop: CASSPGASNQPQHF. The CDR3 nucleotides read TGTGCCAGCAGCCCAGGAGCGAGCAATCAGCCCCAGCATTTT.

The chain carries TRBV7-9 and TRBJ2-7, with D perhaps TRBD2 (5 bases). The CDR3 runs to 13 residues. Germline CDR1 reads SEHNR; CDR2 reads FQNEAQ (reference sequence). The V and J ends lost 4 bases and 6 bases respectively, with 13 bases between them. CDR3 coding DNA: TGTGCCAGCAGCTCGAGGGTGAGTTTCGAGCAGTACTTC. This gives the protein CASSSRVSFEQYF. Together with reference TRBV7-9 and TRBJ2-7, the CDR3 gives the full variable domain: DTGVSQNPRHKITKRGQNVTFRCDPISEHNRLYWYRQTLGQGPEFLTYFQNEAQLEKSRLLSDRFSAERPKGSFSTLEIQRTEQGDSAMYLCASSSRVSFEQYFGPGTRLTVT.

The rearrangement joins TRBV20-1 to TRBJ2-5, with 10 bases that match TRBD1. Germline V gene lookup returns CDR1 DFQATT and CDR2 SNEGSKA (reference sequence). The ends lost 6 bases at V and 2 bases at J; junction bases unmatched: 6. The CDR3 contains 14 residues. DNA for the CDR3: TGCAGTGCCATTGGACAGGGGGAACAAGAGACCCAGTACTTC. The encoded protein is CSAIGQGEQETQYF.

The rearrangement joins TRBV25-1 to TRBJ2-5; no clear D gene. CDR1 and CDR2 (germline): MGHDK, SYGVNS. This CDR3 has 13 residues. The V and J ends lost 1 base and 5 bases respectively, with 8 bases between them. The CDR3 loop is CASSESGGETQYF. CDR3 DNA sequence: TGTGCCAGCAGTGAATCAGGTGGGGAGACCCAGTACTTC.

The chain has TRBV25-1 and TRBJ1-1, with D tentatively TRBD1 (5 bases). The germline V gene has CDR1 MGHDK and CDR2 SYGVNS. Trimming pared 7 bases from V and 3 bases from J, leaving 9 bases between. The CDR3 totals 12 residues. As DNA, the CDR3 is TGTGCCAGCAAAGGGGAGTACACTGAAGCTTTCTTT. It is translated as CASKGEYTEAFF.

The genes are TRBV5-4 and TRBJ1-5; the D is unclear. CDR1 is SGHNT, CDR2 YYREEE, per germline (reference sequence). Trimming took off 0 bases at V and 1 base at J, with 8 bases between the two ends. The CDR3 is 15 amino acids. The CDR3: CASSLDGRSNQPQHF. The CDR3 coding sequence is TGTGCCAGCAGCTTGGACGGGAGAAGCAATCAGCCCCAGCATTTT.

The chain links TRBV4-3 to TRBJ2-7; no clear D gene. Deletions cut 0 bases from V and 0 bases from J, with 6 bases between. Germline lookup yields CDR1 LGHNA and CDR2 YSLEER. CDR3 size: 14 residues. CDR3 residues: CASSQDRSSYEQYF. In nucleotides, the CDR3 is TGCGCCAGCAGCCAAGATCGGTCCTCCTACGAGCAGTACTTC.

The chain is built from TRBV12-3 or TRBV12-4 and TRBJ1-5; the match to TRBD1 covers 7 bases. This CDR3 spans 18 amino acids. V was clipped by 5 bases and J by 2 bases; unmatched bases: 15. The CDR3 sequence is CASSRAAHRGSGNQPQHF. The CDR3 coding sequence is TGTGCCAGCAGTAGAGCGGCACACAGGGGTTCGGGCAATCAGCCCCAGCATTTT.

Written as DNA, the CDR3 is TGCGCCAGCAGCCCAGGGGATCTTACTAATGAAAAACTGTTTTTT. This translates into CASSPGDLTNEKLFF. This rearrangement joins TRBV5-1 to TRBJ1-4, with D perhaps matching TRBD1 (6 bases). The CDR3 has 15 residues. CDR1 and CDR2 (germline): SGHRS, YFSETQ. The V end was cut by 4 bases, the J end by 2 bases, with 12 bases between.

The chain has TRBV30 and TRBJ2-7, with 8 positions matching TRBD1. The CDR3 contains 12 residues. The germline CDR1 and CDR2 sequences are GTSNPN and SVGIG (reference sequence). Unmatched junction bases numbered 3, after V lost 4 bases and J lost 4 bases. For the CDR3, the DNA is TGTGCCTGGATCGGACAGGGTTACGAGCAGTACTTC. Residues: CAWIGQGYEQYF.

The count of this clonotype is one. In DNA form, the CDR3 reads TGTGCCAGTCAACTCGGGACAGGGGACGAAAAACTGTTTTTT. Encoded protein: CASQLGTGDEKLFF. The chain uses TRBV7-9 and TRBJ1-4; TRBD1 agrees at 10 bases. Looked up from germline, CDR1 is SEHNR and CDR2 is FQNEAQ (reference sequence). The CDR3 consists of 14 residues. J lost 8 bases, V lost 9 bases, and 9 bases had no gene match. The entire variable domain, with the rest obtained from reference TRBV7-9 and TRBJ1-4, is as follows: DTGVSQNPRHKITKRGQNVTFRCDPISEHNRLYWYRQTLGQGPEFLTYFQNEAQLEKSRLLSDRFSAERPKGSFSTLEIQRTEQGDSAMYLCASQLGTGDEKLFFGSGTQLSVL.

The chain has TRBV12-3 or TRBV12-4 and TRBJ1-1; D may be TRBD1 (5 bases). The CDR3 extends over 15 amino acids. Deletions cut 2 bases from V and 4 bases from J, with 14 bases between. This chain's CDR3 is CASSLLGGSGTEAFF. In DNA form, the CDR3 reads TGTGCCAGCAGTTTATTGGGGGGTAGTGGCACTGAAGCTTTCTTT.

V and J are TRBV14 and TRBJ2-3; 8 bases agree with TRBD1. CDR3 length: 16 residues. The germline CDR1 and CDR2 sequences are SGHDN and FVKESK. The V and J ends lost 0 bases and 2 bases, in that order; junction bases with no gene match: 4. CDR3 coding DNA: TGTGCCAGCAGCCAAGAGGAGACAGGGGACACAGATACGCAGTATTTT. Translating gives CASSQEETGDTDTQYF.

The rearrangement joins TRBV29-1 to TRBJ1-1; 7 bases align to TRBD1. Trimming took 4 bases from V and 0 from J; bases not matched to a gene: 11. Germline V gene sequence: CDR1 SQVTM, CDR2 ANQGSEA. The CDR3 contains 16 residues. CDR3 residues: CSVVPPGTALNTEAFF. CDR3 DNA sequence: TGCAGCGTTGTTCCCCCCGGGACAGCTTTGAACACTGAAGCTTTCTTT.

The gene calls are TRBV20-1 and TRBJ2-4; 9 nucleotides agree with TRBD2. The CDR3 sequence is 14 residues long. The germline CDR1 and CDR2 sequences are DFQATT and SNEGSKA (reference sequence). J gave up 4 bases and V 4 bases, and 5 bases lay outside the gene matches. The CDR3 DNA reads as TGCAGTGCTAACCGACTAGCGGATAAAAACATTCAGTACTTC. The encoded protein is CSANRLADKNIQYF.